The 20 T cell receptor beta chains in this list originate from one sample, sequenced in a study of CD8+ T cells in alopecia areata. RNA was isolated and reverse transcribed to cDNA, the sequencing template. Assay: immunoSEQ multiplex PCR; the TCRdb copy retains only in-frame clones and omits some. The sample shows 25,000 or so clones, around 56% of them seen only once. The sample consisted of NKG2D-high CD8+ T cells sorted from blood. These receptors came from a human donor with alopecia areata.

This clone was counted a few times. The rearrangement joins TRBV28 to TRBJ2-1; TRBD2 matches at 8 bases. In germline, CDR1 is MDHEN, CDR2 SYDVKM. V lost 2 bases to trimming and J lost 9 bases; unmatched junction nucleotides: 21. The CDR3 is 19 amino acids. Here the CDR3 DNA reads TGTGCCAGCAGTTTAGCCCCTCTCACAAGGGAGCGGGAGACTCCTGAGCAGTTCTTC. Its protein product is CASSLAPLTRERETPEQFF.

This chain uses TRBV28 with TRBJ2-7; 7 nucleotides match TRBD1. The CDR3 has 14 residues. Unmatched junction bases numbered 4, after V lost 4 bases and J lost 1 base. Germline V gives CDR1 MDHEN, CDR2 SYDVKM. The CDR3 coding sequence is TGTGCCAGCAGTTCTCCGGGACAGTCCTACGAGCAGTACTTC. As protein: CASSSPGQSYEQYF.

The chain has TRBV4-1 and TRBJ1-1; 7 bases align to TRBD1. The J segment lost 2 bases and the V segment lost 2 bases, leaving 2 bases of the junction unmatched. CDR3 length: 14 amino acids. The germline CDR1 and CDR2 sequences are MGHRA and YSYEKL. The CDR3 loop is CASSQRQGNTEAFF. In nucleotides, the CDR3 is TGCGCCAGCAGCCAACGACAGGGTAACACTGAAGCTTTCTTT.

The chain has TRBV10-3 and TRBJ1-2, with 9 bases lining up with TRBD1. The CDR3 contains 12 residues. The germline V gene encodes CDR1 ENHRY and CDR2 SYGVKD. V gave up 10 bases and J gave up 6 bases; unmatched junction bases: 6. The CDR3 DNA follows: TGTGCCACCCAACAGGGGGCTGATGGCTACACCTTC. Its translation is CATQQGADGYTF.

This clone was detected many times. The genes are TRBV5-1 and TRBJ1-2; TRBD1 agrees at 9 bases. V lost 4 bases, J lost 8 bases, and 12 bases stayed unmatched. The CDR3 runs 15 residues. Germline V gives CDR1 SGHRS, CDR2 YFSETQ. The CDR3 is CASSTLTGGTGGYTF. CDR3 nucleotide sequence: TGCGCCAGCAGCACCCTGACAGGGGGTACGGGAGGCTACACCTTC.

This rearrangement joins TRBV27 to TRBJ1-5; unclear D gene. This CDR3 is built from 13 residues. The V end lost 6 bases, the J end lost 7 bases, and 13 bases lay between the germline ends. The V gene's germline CDR1 is MNHEY and CDR2 SMNVEV (reference sequence). The CDR3 sequence is CASSLMSHQPQHF. CDR3 DNA: TGTGCCAGCAGCTTAATGTCCCACCAGCCCCAGCATTTT.

The chain recombines TRBV11-2 with TRBJ1-1; D not resolved. Trimming cost V 1 base and J 5 bases, with 5 bases left between them. Germline-derived CDR1 and CDR2 are SGHAT and FQNNGV. This CDR3 has 12 amino acids. DNA of the CDR3: TGTGCCAGCAGCTTAGTAGGGACTGAAGCTTTCTTT. Its translation: CASSLVGTEAFF.

This clone was counted only a few times. The chain joins TRBV19 to TRBJ2-3, with 8 bases that match TRBD2. The V segment lost 2 bases and the J segment 6 bases; nucleotides outside the gene matches: 7. The CDR3 contains 15 residues. Germline V gives CDR1 LNHDA, CDR2 SQIVND (reference sequence). CDR3 sequence: CASSISSGSLDTQYF. DNA for the CDR3: TGTGCCAGTAGTATATCGAGCGGGAGTTTGGATACGCAGTATTTT. Full variable domain (missing parts from reference TRBV19 and TRBJ2-3): DGGITQSPKYLFRKEGQNVTLSCEQNLNHDAMYWYRQDPGQGLRLIYYSQIVNDFQKGDIAEGYSVSREKKESFPLTVTSAQKNPTAFYLCASSISSGSLDTQYFGPGTRLTVL.

The chain links TRBV5-6 to TRBJ2-3; D is perhaps TRBD1 (5 bases). CDR1 SGHDT and CDR2 YYEEEE come from the germline V gene. The CDR3 sequence is 15 residues long. The ends were cut back, 3 bases at V and 2 bases at J, with 13 bases in the middle. The CDR3 loop reads CASSYGAGFTDTQYF. Written as DNA, the CDR3 is TGTGCCAGCAGCTATGGGGCCGGGTTCACAGATACGCAGTATTTT.

The chain employs TRBV28 and TRBJ2-7; 10 bases agree with TRBD2. The CDR3 runs 14 residues. Trimming cost V 6 bases and J 2 bases; bases outside gene matches: 4. Germline-derived CDR1 and CDR2 are MDHEN and SYDVKM. In DNA form, the CDR3 reads TGTGCCAGCAGGAAAGCGGGAGGGCCCTACGAGCAGTACTTC. As protein: CASRKAGGPYEQYF. The whole variable domain, remainder taken from reference TRBV28 and TRBJ2-7, is DVKVTQSSRYLVKRTGEKVFLECVQDMDHENMFWYRQDPGLGLRLIYFSYDVKMKEKGDIPEGYSVSREKKERFSLILESASTNQTSMYLCASRKAGGPYEQYFGPGTRLTVT.

This clone was recorded once. The gene calls are TRBV15 and TRBJ2-4; 8 nucleotides match TRBD2. The CDR3 loop spans 17 amino acids. From germline, CDR1 is LNHNV and CDR2 YYDKDF (reference sequence). Unmatched junction bases numbered 7, after V lost 1 base and J lost 2 bases. CDR3 DNA: TGTGCCACCAGCAGAGGGGTGCCGGGGGGGACCAAAAACATTCAGTACTTC. Its protein product is CATSRGVPGGTKNIQYF.

The CDR3 nucleotides read TGTGCCACCAGCAGAGACCCCGGCGGTCAAGAGACCCAGTACTTC. This encodes CATSRDPGGQETQYF. The chain is built from TRBV15 and TRBJ2-5; D call uncertain. CDR1 and CDR2 from the germline V gene are LNHNV and YYDKDF (reference sequence). Trimming shortened V by 0 bases and J by 2 bases, and 10 bases separated the two germline ends. This CDR3 region has 15 residues.

This clone was found a few times. The chain links TRBV6-4 to TRBJ2-3; possible D gene TRBD2, 6 bases. This CDR3 is 15 amino acids long. Trimming took off 4 bases at V and 2 bases at J, with 13 bases between the two ends. Germline V CDR1 and CDR2: MRHNA, SNTAGT. The CDR3 loop is CASSATGLYTDTQYF. CDR3 nucleotides: TGTGCCAGCAGTGCCACGGGACTGTACACAGATACGCAGTATTTT.

There are many counts of this clone. The rearrangement joins TRBV4-1 to TRBJ2-7, with D perhaps matching TRBD1 (5 bases). Germline V gene data show CDR1 as MGHRA and CDR2 as YSYEKL. Trimming took 5 bases from V and 2 from J, leaving 13 bases between them. The CDR3 length is 14 residues. The CDR3 DNA sequence: TGCGCCAGCAGCTGGGTCGCAGGGACCTACGAGCAGTACTTC. Protein: CASSWVAGTYEQYF.

This chain links TRBV5-5 with TRBJ1-4; possibly TRBD1 for D (5 bases). V lost 4 bases and J 8 bases, leaving 12 bases between the germline ends. Germline CDR1 reads SGHKS; CDR2 reads YYEKEE (reference sequence). CDR3 size: 13 residues. The CDR3 sequence is CASSSGAREKLFF. CDR3 DNA: TGTGCCAGCAGCAGCGGGGCTCGGGAAAAACTGTTTTTT.

The chain employs TRBV29-1 and TRBJ1-2; D perhaps matches TRBD1 (6 bases). The CDR3 covers 13 residues. V was trimmed by 6 bases and J by 2 bases, leaving 13 bases between them. Per germline, CDR1 SQVTM and CDR2 ANQGSEA. CDR3 in amino acids: CSVAPTGNYGYTF. The CDR3 coding sequence is TGCAGCGTCGCACCTACAGGGAACTATGGCTACACCTTC.

This chain connects TRBV20-1 to TRBJ1-2; D is unresolved. V lost 4 bases, J lost 5 bases, and 2 bases lay in between. The CDR3 contains 9 residues. Germline V lookup: CDR1 DFQATT, CDR2 SNEGSKA (reference sequence). The CDR3 reads CSATYGYTF. CDR3 in DNA: TGCAGTGCTACATATGGCTACACCTTC.

This clone has only a few counts. The CDR3 DNA follows: TGTGCCAGCAGCTTAGGCGGACTAGCCAATGAGCAGTTCTTC. Translating it yields CASSLGGLANEQFF. This chain connects TRBV7-9 to TRBJ2-1, with 8 nucleotides matching TRBD2. J was trimmed by 6 bases and V by 1 base; bases with no gene match: 2. CDR3 length equals 14 residues. Germline CDR1 is SEHNR and CDR2 is FQNEAQ (reference sequence).

This sequence joins TRBV14 and TRBJ2-7; 7 nucleotides line up with TRBD2. Trimming removed 4 bases from V and 4 bases from J; junction bases left unmatched: 10. Germline lookup yields CDR1 SGHDN and CDR2 FVKESK. The CDR3 covers 15 residues. The DNA of the CDR3 is TGTGCCAGCAGCCGAAGCGCGGGGGTACGATACGAGCAGTACTTC. Its protein is CASSRSAGVRYEQYF.

This chain joins TRBV5-1 and TRBJ2-7; either TRBD1 or TRBD2 may fit D (6 bases each). The germline V gene encodes CDR1 SGHRS and CDR2 YFSETQ. The CDR3 has 17 amino acids. The ends were cut back, 5 bases at V and 2 bases at J, with 23 bases in the middle. The CDR3 DNA follows: TGCGCCAGCAGGGTTTTAGCCGGGGGCCGTTTCACCTACGAGCAGTACTTC. Translating gives CASRVLAGGRFTYEQYF.